The rows below give T cell receptor beta chains drawn from one sample of a study of blood T cell repertoires in COVID-19. Only in-frame clones appear in the TCRdb table, and some are missing; sequencing was by immunoSEQ multiplex PCR. In the table there are a few hundred thousand clones, approximately 85% of which are singletons. Material: peripheral blood. These receptors were collected from a human donor in a cohort sampled during active COVID-19. Both conserved end residues are part of each CDR3. The D gene is left open where the match is weak. Clone size is given for some rows only: seen once, a few or many times, or a class if the clone is expanded.

-,TRBV25-1,TRBJ2-3,-,16,CASSESLVPPTDTQYF,TGTGCCAGCAGTGAATCCCTAGTACCTCCCACAGATACGCAGTATTTT
few,TRBV6-5,TRBJ2-3,-,14,CASRRGYRTDTQYF,TGTGCCAGCAGGCGGGGATACCGCACAGATACGCAGTATTTT
once,TRBV18,TRBJ1-2,-,15,CASSPPSLPVYGYTF,TGTGCCAGCTCACCACCCTCGTTACCAGTGTATGGCTACACCTTC
-,TRBV19,TRBJ1-1,-,17,CASSMSGVHQKNTEAFF,TGTGCCAGTAGTATGAGCGGGGTTCACCAGAAGAACACTGAAGCTTTCTTT
-,TRBV19,TRBJ1-5,TRBD1,15,CASSLSTGVRQPQHF,TGTGCCAGTAGTTTGAGCACAGGGGTCAGGCAGCCCCAGCATTTT
-,TRBV6-5,TRBJ1-1,-,13,CASLITVNTEAFF,TGTGCCAGCTTAATAACTGTGAACACTGAAGCTTTCTTT
-,TRBV21-1,TRBJ2-7,-,12,CARDRLSYEQYF,TGTGCCAGGGACAGATTGTCCTACGAGCAGTACTTC
-,TRBV5-1,TRBJ1-6,TRBD1,15,CASRPPGQYNSPLHF,TGCGCCAGCAGACCCCCGGGACAGTATAATTCACCCCTCCACTTT
-,TRBV30,TRBJ1-2,-,15,CAWSYIYRGDYGYTF,TGTGCCTGGAGTTACATCTATCGGGGTGACTATGGCTACACCTTC
-,TRBV5-4,TRBJ1-2,-,14,CASSSPGGLYGYTF,TGTGCCAGCAGCTCACCTGGGGGACTCTATGGCTACACCTTC
few,TRBV19,TRBJ1-2,TRBD1,15,CATTTLDREKDGYTF,TGTGCCACCACTACATTGGACAGGGAGAAGGATGGCTACACCTTC
-,TRBV10-3,TRBJ2-7,TRBD1,14,CAIRRTGGSYEQYF,TGTGCCATCAGACGGACAGGCGGCTCCTACGAGCAGTACTTC
-,TRBV7-8,TRBJ2-3,-,14,CASSPEDWEDTQYF,TGTGCCAGCAGCCCAGAGGATTGGGAGGATACGCAGTATTTT
few,TRBV5-1,TRBJ1-6,TRBD1,15,CASSVDRASGSPLHF,TGCGCCAGCAGCGTGGACAGGGCATCGGGGTCACCCCTCCACTTT
-,TRBV12-5,TRBJ2-3,-,15,CASGLAPPLQDTQYF,TGTGCTAGTGGTTTGGCCCCGCCCCTGCAGGATACGCAGTATTTT
-,TRBV24-1,TRBJ2-2,-,14,CATSTPGEAGELFF,TGTGCCACCAGTACCCCGGGGGAGGCCGGGGAGCTGTTTTTT
-,TRBV27,TRBJ1-5,-,17,CASSTAQGKRSNQPQHF,TGTGCCAGCAGTACAGCCCAGGGGAAGAGGAGCAATCAGCCCCAGCATTTT
-,TRBV11-2,TRBJ2-1,TRBD1,16,CASSLDGQGSYNEQFF,TGTGCCAGCAGCTTAGATGGACAGGGGAGTTACAATGAGCAGTTCTTC
-,TRBV12-3/TRBV12-4,TRBJ2-2,-,12,CASSSGWGELFF,TGTGCCAGCAGCTCCGGGTGGGGGGAGCTGTTTTTT
once,TRBV24-1,TRBJ2-3,-,16,CATSESGGGRTDTQYF,TGTGCCACCAGTGAATCAGGCGGGGGCAGGACAGATACGCAGTATTTT
-,TRBV18,TRBJ2-7,TRBD1,16,CASSPRGQGAIYEQYF,TGTGCCAGCTCACCCCGGGGACAGGGGGCGATCTACGAGCAGTACTTC
-,TRBV21-1,TRBJ2-3,-,16,CASSTPSAPSTDTQYF,TGTGCCAGCAGCACTCCTAGCGCACCTAGCACAGATACGCAGTATTTT
-,TRBV24-1,TRBJ1-1,-,13,CATSDPGASEAFF,TGTGCCACCAGTGATCCCGGAGCGTCTGAAGCTTTCTTT
-,TRBV19,TRBJ1-5,-,11,CASQGGQPQHF,TGTGCCAGCCAGGGAGGCCAGCCCCAGCATTTT
once,TRBV18,TRBJ2-7,TRBD1,13,CASSGTAAYEQYF,TGTGCCAGCTCCGGGACAGCAGCCTACGAGCAGTACTTC
-,TRBV14,TRBJ2-7,-,13,CASSPSGSYEQYF,TGTGCCAGCAGCCCGTCGGGGTCCTACGAGCAGTACTTC
-,TRBV19,TRBJ1-1,-,13,CASSIVRGSEAFF,TGTGCCAGTAGTATAGTACGGGGTTCTGAAGCTTTCTTT
-,TRBV27,TRBJ2-7,TRBD1,14,CASSLRQGVYEQYF,TGTGCCAGCAGTTTGCGACAGGGGGTCTACGAGCAGTACTTC
-,TRBV2,TRBJ2-2,TRBD2,18,CASSEDLEAGGNTGELFF,TGTGCCAGCAGTGAAGATTTGGAAGCGGGGGGTAATACCGGGGAGCTGTTTTTT
-,TRBV7-2,TRBJ1-2,-,15,CASSLARGSGYGYTF,TGTGCCAGCAGCTTAGCGCGGGGGTCGGGCTATGGCTACACCTTC
-,TRBV6-5,TRBJ1-1,-,12,CASKYSGLEAFF,TGTGCCAGCAAATATTCAGGGCTCGAAGCTTTCTTT
-,TRBV10-1,TRBJ2-1,TRBD1,15,CASSEPGQGFGEQFF,TGCGCCAGCAGTGAACCGGGACAGGGGTTCGGTGAGCAGTTCTTC
-,TRBV4-2,TRBJ2-1,TRBD2,14,CASSQDSWGGEQFF,TGTGCCAGCAGCCAAGATAGTTGGGGGGGTGAGCAGTTCTTC
-,TRBV29-1,TRBJ2-2,TRBD1,11,CSGGTGEELFF,TGCAGCGGAGGGACAGGGGAGGAGCTGTTTTTT
-,TRBV5-6,TRBJ2-7,-,14,CASSQGIPPYEQYF,TGTGCCAGCAGCCAGGGGATACCACCCTACGAGCAGTACTTC
-,TRBV7-9,TRBJ2-2,-,14,CASSLKSGVGELFF,TGTGCCAGCAGCTTAAAATCCGGGGTCGGGGAGCTGTTTTTT
-,TRBV30,TRBJ1-2,-,13,CAWTRGGSYGYTF,TGTGCCTGGACCCGGGGGGGGAGCTATGGCTACACCTTC
-,TRBV29-1,TRBJ2-7,-,13,CSVGPGSSYEQYF,TGCAGCGTTGGTCCGGGGAGCTCCTACGAGCAGTACTTC
-,TRBV10-3,TRBJ1-6,-,16,CAISAQGDTNNSPLHF,TGTGCCATCAGTGCACAGGGCGACACTAATAATTCACCCCTCCACTTT